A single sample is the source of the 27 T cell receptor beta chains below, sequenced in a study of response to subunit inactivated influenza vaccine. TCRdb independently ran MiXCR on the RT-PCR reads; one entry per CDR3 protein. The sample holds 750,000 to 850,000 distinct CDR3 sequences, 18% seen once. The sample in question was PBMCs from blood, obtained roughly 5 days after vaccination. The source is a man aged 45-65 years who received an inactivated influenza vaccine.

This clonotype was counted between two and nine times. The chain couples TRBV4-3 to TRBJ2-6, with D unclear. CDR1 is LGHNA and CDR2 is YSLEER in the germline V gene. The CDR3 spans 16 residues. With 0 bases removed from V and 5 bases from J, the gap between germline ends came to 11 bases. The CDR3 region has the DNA TGCGCCAGCAGCCAAGAACGAACCCTGAGGGCCAACGTCCTGACTTTC. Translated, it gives CASSQERTLRANVLTF.

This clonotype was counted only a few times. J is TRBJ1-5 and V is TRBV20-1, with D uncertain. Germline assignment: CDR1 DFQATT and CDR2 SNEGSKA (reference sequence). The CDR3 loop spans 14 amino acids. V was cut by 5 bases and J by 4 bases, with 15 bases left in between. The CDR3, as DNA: TGCAGTGCTCGCGGCCTCTTCGGAAATCAGCCCCAGCATTTT. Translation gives CSARGLFGNQPQHF.

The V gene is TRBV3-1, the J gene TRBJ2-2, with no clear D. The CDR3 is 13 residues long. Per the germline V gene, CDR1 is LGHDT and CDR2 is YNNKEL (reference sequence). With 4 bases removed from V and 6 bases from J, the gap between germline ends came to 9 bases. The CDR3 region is CASSRQSAGELFF. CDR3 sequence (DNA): TGTGCCAGCAGCCGGCAGTCAGCCGGGGAGCTGTTTTTT.

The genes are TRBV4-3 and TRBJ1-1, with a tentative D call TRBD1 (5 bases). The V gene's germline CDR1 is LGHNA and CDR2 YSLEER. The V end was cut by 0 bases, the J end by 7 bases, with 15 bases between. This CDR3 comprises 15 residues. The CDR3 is CASSQDFDRAHEAFF. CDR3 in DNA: TGCGCCAGCAGCCAAGATTTTGACAGAGCTCATGAAGCTTTCTTT.

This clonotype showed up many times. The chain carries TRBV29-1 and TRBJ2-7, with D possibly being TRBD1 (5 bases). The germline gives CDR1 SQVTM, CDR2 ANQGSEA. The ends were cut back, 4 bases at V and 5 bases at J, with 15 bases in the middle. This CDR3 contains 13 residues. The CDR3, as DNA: TGCAGCGTTGGTGGCAGGGTTAGGGACGAGCAGTACTTC. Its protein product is CSVGGRVRDEQYF.

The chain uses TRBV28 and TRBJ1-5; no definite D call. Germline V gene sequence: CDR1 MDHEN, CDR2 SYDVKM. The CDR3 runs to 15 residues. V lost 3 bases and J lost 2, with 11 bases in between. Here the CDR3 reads CASSFPTEGNQPQHF. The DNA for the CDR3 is TGTGCCAGCAGTTTCCCAACCGAGGGCAATCAGCCCCAGCATTTT.

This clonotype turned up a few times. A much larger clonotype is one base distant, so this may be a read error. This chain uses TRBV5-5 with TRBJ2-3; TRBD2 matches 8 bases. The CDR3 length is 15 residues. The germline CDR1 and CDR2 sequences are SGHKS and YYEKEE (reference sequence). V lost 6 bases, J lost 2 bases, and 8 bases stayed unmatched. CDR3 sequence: CASIREGRDTDTQYF. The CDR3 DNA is TGTGCCAGCATCCGGGAGGGCAGGGACACAGATACGCAGTATTTT.

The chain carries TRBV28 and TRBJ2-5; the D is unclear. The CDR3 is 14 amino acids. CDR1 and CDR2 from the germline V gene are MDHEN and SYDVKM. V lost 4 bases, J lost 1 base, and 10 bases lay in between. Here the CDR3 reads CASSSSLVQETQYF. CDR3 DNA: TGTGCCAGCAGTTCATCCCTGGTCCAAGAGACCCAGTACTTC. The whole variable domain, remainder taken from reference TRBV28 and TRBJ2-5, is DVKVTQSSRYLVKRTGEKVFLECVQDMDHENMFWYRQDPGLGLRLIYFSYDVKMKEKGDIPEGYSVSREKKERFSLILESASTNQTSMYLCASSSSLVQETQYFGPGTRLLVL.

The CDR3 DNA sequence: TGCAGTGCCCCCGTAGGGCGATTATACTTC. Protein product: CSAPVGRLYF. V is TRBV20-1 and J is TRBJ2-4; D uncertain. The CDR3 runs 10 residues. Germline loops: CDR1 DFQATT, CDR2 SNEGSKA (reference sequence). The V gene lost 6 bases and the J gene lost 16 bases, with 16 bases spanning the gap.

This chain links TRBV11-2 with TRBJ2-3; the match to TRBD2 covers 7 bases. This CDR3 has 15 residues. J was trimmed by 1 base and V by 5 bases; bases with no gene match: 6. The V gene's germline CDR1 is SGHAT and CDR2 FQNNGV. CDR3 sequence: CASSLLTSGTDTQYF. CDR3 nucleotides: TGTGCCAGCAGCCTACTTACTAGCGGCACAGATACGCAGTATTTT.

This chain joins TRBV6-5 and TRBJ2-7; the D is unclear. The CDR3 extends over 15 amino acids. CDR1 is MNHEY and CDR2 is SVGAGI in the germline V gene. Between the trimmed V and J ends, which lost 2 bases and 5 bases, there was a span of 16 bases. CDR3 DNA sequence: TGTGCCAGCAGTTACCGGCGCGGATGGGTCCACGAGCAGTACTTC. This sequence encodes CASSYRRGWVHEQYF.

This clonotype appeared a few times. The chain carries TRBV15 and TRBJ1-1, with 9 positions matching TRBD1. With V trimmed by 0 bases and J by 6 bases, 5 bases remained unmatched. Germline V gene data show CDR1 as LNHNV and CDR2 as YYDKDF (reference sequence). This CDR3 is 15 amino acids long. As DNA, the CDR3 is TGTGCCACCAGCAGAGATCTAGGGACAGGGTCTGAAGCTTTCTTT. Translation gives CATSRDLGTGSEAFF.

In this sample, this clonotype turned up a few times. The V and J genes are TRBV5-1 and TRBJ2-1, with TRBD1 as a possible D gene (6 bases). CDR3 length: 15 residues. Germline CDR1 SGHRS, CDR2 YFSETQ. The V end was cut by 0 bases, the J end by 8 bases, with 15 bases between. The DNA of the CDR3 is TGCGCCAGCAGCTTGGCAACAGGGATTTATTATGAGCAGTTCTTC. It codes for CASSLATGIYYEQFF.

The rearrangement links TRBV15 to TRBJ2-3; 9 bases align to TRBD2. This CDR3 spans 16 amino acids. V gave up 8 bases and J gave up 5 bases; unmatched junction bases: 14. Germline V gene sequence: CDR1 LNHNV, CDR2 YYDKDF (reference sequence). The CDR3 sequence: CATREGSGGVLDTQYF. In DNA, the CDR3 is TGTGCCACCCGGGAAGGTAGCGGGGGTGTTCTAGATACGCAGTATTTT.

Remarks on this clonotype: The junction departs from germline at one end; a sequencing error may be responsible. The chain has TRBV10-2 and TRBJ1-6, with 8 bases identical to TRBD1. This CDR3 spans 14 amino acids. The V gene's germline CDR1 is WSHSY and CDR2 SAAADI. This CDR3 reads CASSEAGGSSTLHF. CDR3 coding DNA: TGCGCCAGCAGTGAAGCAGGGGGCAGTTCAACCCTCCACTTT.

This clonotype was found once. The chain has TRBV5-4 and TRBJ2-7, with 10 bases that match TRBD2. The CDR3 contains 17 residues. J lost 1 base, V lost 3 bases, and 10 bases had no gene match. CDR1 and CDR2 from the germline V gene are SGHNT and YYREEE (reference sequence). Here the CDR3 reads CASSWTAGLAASYEQYF. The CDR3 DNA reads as TGTGCCAGCAGCTGGACGGCCGGACTAGCGGCGTCCTACGAGCAGTACTTC. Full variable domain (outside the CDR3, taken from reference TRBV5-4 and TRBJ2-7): ETGVTQSPTHLIKTRGQQVTLRCSSQSGHNTVSWYQQALGQGPQFIFQYYREEENGRGNFPPRFSGLQFPNYSSELNVNALELDDSALYLCASSWTAGLAASYEQYFGPGTRLTVT.

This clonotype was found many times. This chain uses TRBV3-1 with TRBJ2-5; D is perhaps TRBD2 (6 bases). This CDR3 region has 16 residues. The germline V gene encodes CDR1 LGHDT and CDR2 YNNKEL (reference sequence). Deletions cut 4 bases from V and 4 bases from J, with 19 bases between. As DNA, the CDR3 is TGTGCCAGCAGCCTAAGTGTCCTAGCGTCATCAGAGACCCAGTACTTC. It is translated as CASSLSVLASSETQYF.

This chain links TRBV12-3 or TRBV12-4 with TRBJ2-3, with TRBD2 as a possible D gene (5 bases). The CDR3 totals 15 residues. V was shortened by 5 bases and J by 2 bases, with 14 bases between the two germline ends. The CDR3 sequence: CASSPSRTYTDTQYF. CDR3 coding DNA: TGTGCCAGCAGTCCGTCCCGGACTTACACAGATACGCAGTATTTT.

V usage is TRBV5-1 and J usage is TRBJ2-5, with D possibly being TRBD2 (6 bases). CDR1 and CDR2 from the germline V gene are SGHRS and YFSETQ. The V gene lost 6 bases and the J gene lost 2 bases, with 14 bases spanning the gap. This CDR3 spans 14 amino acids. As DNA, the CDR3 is TGCGCCAGCATGGGATTGCGGGGTCAAGAGACCCAGTACTTC. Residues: CASMGLRGQETQYF.

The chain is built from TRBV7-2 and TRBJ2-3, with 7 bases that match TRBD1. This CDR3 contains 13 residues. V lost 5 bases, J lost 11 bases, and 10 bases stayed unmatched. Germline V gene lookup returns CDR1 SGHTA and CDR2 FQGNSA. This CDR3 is CASSLEGGGWQYF. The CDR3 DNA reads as TGTGCCAGCAGCCTCGAAGGGGGCGGCTGGCAGTATTTT.

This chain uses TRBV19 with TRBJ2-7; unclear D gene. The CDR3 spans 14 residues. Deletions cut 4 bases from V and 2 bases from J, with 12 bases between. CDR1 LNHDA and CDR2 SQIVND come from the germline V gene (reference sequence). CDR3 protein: CASSSMAATYEQYF. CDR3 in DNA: TGTGCCAGTAGTAGTATGGCAGCCACCTACGAGCAGTACTTC.

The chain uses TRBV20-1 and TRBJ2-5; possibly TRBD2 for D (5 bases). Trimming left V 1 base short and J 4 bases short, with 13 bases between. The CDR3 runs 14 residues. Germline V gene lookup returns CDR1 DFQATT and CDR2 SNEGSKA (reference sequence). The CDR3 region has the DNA TGCAGTGCTAGAGGCAGCGCCGGAGGAGAGACCCAGTACTTC. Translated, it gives CSARGSAGGETQYF.

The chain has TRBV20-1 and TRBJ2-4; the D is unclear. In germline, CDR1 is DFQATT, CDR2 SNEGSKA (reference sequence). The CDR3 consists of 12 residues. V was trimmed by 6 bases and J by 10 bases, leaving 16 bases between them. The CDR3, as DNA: TGCAGTGCCCGCCCGGTGGCGCGTATTCAGTACTTC. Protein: CSARPVARIQYF.

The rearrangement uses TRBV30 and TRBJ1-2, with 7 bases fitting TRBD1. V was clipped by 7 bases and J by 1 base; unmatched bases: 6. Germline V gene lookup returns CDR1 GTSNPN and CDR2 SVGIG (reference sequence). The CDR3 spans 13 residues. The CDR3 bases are TGTGCCTCCCCGGACAGGATTAACTATGGCTACACCTTC. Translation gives CASPDRINYGYTF.

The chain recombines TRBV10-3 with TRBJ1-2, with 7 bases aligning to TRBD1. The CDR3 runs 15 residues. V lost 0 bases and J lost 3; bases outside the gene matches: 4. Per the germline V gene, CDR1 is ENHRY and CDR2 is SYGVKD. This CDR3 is CAISESGQVDYGYTF. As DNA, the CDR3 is TGTGCCATCAGTGAGTCCGGACAGGTCGACTATGGCTACACCTTC.

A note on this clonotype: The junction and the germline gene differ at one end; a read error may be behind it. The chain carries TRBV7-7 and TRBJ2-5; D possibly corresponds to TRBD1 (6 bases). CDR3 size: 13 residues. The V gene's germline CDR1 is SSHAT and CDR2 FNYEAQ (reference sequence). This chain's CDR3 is CASSKGHQETQYF. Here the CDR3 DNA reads TGTGCTAGCAGCAAGGGACATCAAGAGACCCAGTACTTC.

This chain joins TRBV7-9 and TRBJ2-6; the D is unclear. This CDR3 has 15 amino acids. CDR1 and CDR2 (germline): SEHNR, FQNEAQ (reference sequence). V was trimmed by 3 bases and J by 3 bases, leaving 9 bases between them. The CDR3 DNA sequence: TGTGCCAGCAGCTTCCGCTGGGATGGGGCCAACGTCCTGACTTTC. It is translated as CASSFRWDGANVLTF.